A single sample is the source of the 29 T cell receptor beta chains below, sequenced in a study of beta chain features in type 1 diabetes. Sequencing targeted expressed TCRB transcripts, as all isolated RNA had been reverse transcribed. The repertoire was sequenced with immunoSEQ multiplex PCR; TCRdb's copy has only in-frame clones and lacks some. The table records 250,000 or so clones, 25% to 35% of them present only once. The specimen was central memory CD4+ T cells from blood. These TCRs come from a man in his thirties or forties in good health.

This clone has more than one count but fewer than ten. The genes are TRBV2 and TRBJ2-7; D perhaps matches TRBD2 (6 bases). Trimming took off 8 bases at V and 9 bases at J, with 17 bases between the two ends. Germline CDR1 and CDR2: SNHLY and FYNNEI. This CDR3 comprises 12 residues. CDR3 in amino acids: CASSLAPPGQYF. The CDR3 DNA is TGTGCCAGCTCCCTAGCGCCGCCCGGGCAGTACTTC.

The V call is TRBV4-2, the J call TRBJ2-6; D may match TRBD1 or TRBD2 (6 bases each). The CDR3 length is 15 residues. Trimming removed 6 bases from V and 2 bases from J, with 11 bases in between. Germline lookup yields CDR1 LGHNA and CDR2 YNFKEQ. CDR3 in amino acids: CASRERGAGANVLTF. The CDR3 nucleotides read TGTGCCAGCAGGGAAAGGGGGGCTGGGGCCAACGTCCTGACTTTC.

The chain links TRBV2 to TRBJ2-3, with 9 bases lining up with TRBD1. There are 14 residues in the CDR3. The ends lost 7 bases at V and 0 bases at J; junction bases unmatched: 2. From germline, CDR1 is SNHLY and CDR2 FYNNEI. CDR3 in amino acids: CASNRGLSTDTQYF. The CDR3 region has the DNA TGTGCCAGCAACAGGGGGCTGAGCACAGATACGCAGTATTTT.

This chain joins TRBV7-8 and TRBJ2-5, with 12 bases lining up with TRBD2. CDR1 and CDR2 (germline): SGHVS, FQNEAQ. V was clipped by 4 bases and J by 5 bases; unmatched bases: 11. The CDR3 runs to 17 residues. CDR3 protein: CASSSRTLAGGPETQYF. The CDR3 DNA is TGTGCCAGCAGCTCACGTACCCTAGCGGGGGGGCCCGAGACCCAGTACTTC.

This clone has just a few counts. This chain uses TRBV5-6 with TRBJ2-7; the match to TRBD1 covers 12 bases. The CDR3 is made up of 14 amino acids. V was clipped by 3 bases and J by 9 bases; unmatched bases: 7. Germline V gives CDR1 SGHDT, CDR2 YYEEEE. CDR3 nucleotide sequence: TGTGCCAGCAGCTGGGACAGGGGGCCGGGCGTGCAGTACTTC. Translating gives CASSWDRGPGVQYF.

This clone was picked up many times. The V and J genes are TRBV5-1 and TRBJ2-2; D may be TRBD1 or TRBD2 (5 bases each). Looked up from germline, CDR1 is SGHRS and CDR2 is YFSETQ. The CDR3 runs 17 residues. V was trimmed by 0 bases and J by 4 bases, leaving 16 bases between them. In DNA form, the CDR3 reads TGCGCCAGCAGCTTGGATTCAGGGACCTCGAGCACCGGGGAGCTGTTTTTT. This translates into CASSLDSGTSSTGELFF.

Only a few counts were recorded for this clone. The chain recombines TRBV30 with TRBJ2-1; D is uncertain. CDR3 length equals 11 residues. The germline gives CDR1 GTSNPN, CDR2 SVGIG (reference sequence). The V end lost 0 bases, the J end lost 12 bases, and 9 bases lay between the germline ends. The DNA of the CDR3 is TGTGCCTGGAGTGTAAATAATCGGCAGTTCTTC. It is translated as CAWSVNNRQFF.

This clone was seen just once. This chain joins TRBV9 and TRBJ2-3; D perhaps matches TRBD1 (6 bases). The CDR3 totals 16 residues. Per germline, CDR1 SGDLS and CDR2 YYNGEE. Trimming cost V 2 bases and J 1 base, with 14 bases left between them. CDR3 sequence: CASSVGTGKGTDTQYF. For the CDR3, the DNA is TGTGCCAGCAGCGTCGGTACAGGGAAGGGCACAGATACGCAGTATTTT.

The chain carries TRBV10-3 and TRBJ2-7; the match to TRBD2 covers 9 bases. This CDR3 spans 15 amino acids. CDR1 is ENHRY, CDR2 SYGVKD, per germline. The V gene end was trimmed by 5 bases and the J gene end by 1 base; junction bases not matched to a gene: 6. This CDR3 reads CAISPAAGGSYEQYF. The CDR3 region has the DNA TGTGCCATCAGTCCGGCAGCGGGGGGATCCTACGAGCAGTACTTC.

This clone appeared a few times. V gene TRBV21-1 combines with J gene TRBJ2-1; no check of the table's D call, TRBD2, against the DNA was made. TRBV21-1 is a pseudogene segment. This CDR3 region has 18 residues. The CDR3 sequence: CASSSLDGRAPAYNEQFF. The CDR3 DNA follows: TGTGCCAGCAGCTCGTTGGACGGGAGGGCCCCGGCCTACAATGAGCAGTTCTTC.

The V gene is TRBV28, the J gene TRBJ2-4; D is undetermined. Trimming cost V 3 bases and J 5 bases, with 8 bases left between them. Germline V gene sequence: CDR1 MDHEN, CDR2 SYDVKM. This CDR3 comprises 13 residues. This CDR3 is CASSFSSQNIQYF. CDR3 DNA sequence: TGTGCCAGCAGTTTTAGCAGTCAAAACATTCAGTACTTC.

V gene TRBV7-2 combines with J gene TRBJ2-1, with D maybe TRBD2 (5 bases). The V gene's germline CDR1 is SGHTA and CDR2 FQGNSA. The CDR3 extends over 15 amino acids. V was trimmed by 5 bases and J by 5 bases, leaving 16 bases between them. CDR3 amino acids: CASSANAAGDNEQFF. CDR3 nucleotides: TGTGCCAGCAGCGCCAACGCTGCGGGTGACAATGAGCAGTTCTTC. Combining the CDR3 with reference TRBV7-2 and TRBJ2-1 gives the whole variable domain GAGVSQSPSNKVTEKGKDVELRCDPISGHTALYWYRQSLGQGLEFLIYFQGNSAPDKSGLPSDRFSAERTGGSVSTLTIQRTQQEDSAVYLCASSANAAGDNEQFFGPGTRLTVL.

This clone has more than one count but fewer than ten. The gene calls are TRBV6-1 and TRBJ1-1; no clear D gene. V gave up 3 bases and J gave up 4 bases, with 9 bases separating them. Germline assignment: CDR1 MNHNS and CDR2 SASEGT. The CDR3 spans 13 residues. CDR3 DNA sequence: TGTGCCAGCAGTGAGGAGGGTTTCACTGAAGCTTTCTTT. Its protein is CASSEEGFTEAFF.

There are a few counts of this clone. The chain recombines TRBV7-2 with TRBJ2-1; tentative D call: TRBD1 (7 bases). This CDR3 contains 15 residues. The V gene's germline CDR1 is SGHTA and CDR2 FQGNSA. V was clipped by 5 bases and J by 2 bases, with 13 bases between them. The chain's CDR3 is CASSPGGGAYNEQFF. For the CDR3, the DNA is TGTGCCAGCAGCCCCGGAGGGGGCGCCTACAATGAGCAGTTCTTC.

The chain recombines TRBV5-3 with TRBJ2-2, with 12 positions matching TRBD2. TRBV5-3 is an open reading frame whose function is uncertain. The V gene end was trimmed by 5 bases and the J gene end by 2 bases; junction bases not matched to a gene: 10. CDR3 size: 18 residues. CDR3 in amino acids: CARSKPGLAGNNTGELFF. The DNA of the CDR3 is TGTGCCAGAAGTAAACCCGGACTAGCGGGGAATAACACCGGGGAGCTGTTTTTT.

V is TRBV19 and J is TRBJ2-2; TRBD2 aligns across 7 bases. Germline CDR1 reads LNHDA; CDR2 reads SQIVND (reference sequence). The ends lost 4 bases at V and 1 base at J; junction bases unmatched: 3. The CDR3 is 15 amino acids. The CDR3 protein is CASSSPGGNTGELFF. The CDR3 DNA reads as TGTGCCAGTAGTAGCCCGGGAGGGAACACCGGGGAGCTGTTTTTT.

This chain uses TRBV30 with TRBJ1-2, with D uncertain. The CDR3 length is 13 residues. Germline lookup yields CDR1 GTSNPN and CDR2 SVGIG (reference sequence). V lost 2 bases and J 8 bases, leaving 15 bases between the germline ends. CDR3 nucleotides: TGTGCCTGGAGTTCACTTGACTTGCTAGGCTACACCTTC. This codes for CAWSSLDLLGYTF.

The chain combines TRBV6-5 with TRBJ2-3, with 7 bases lining up with TRBD1. Germline CDR1 and CDR2: MNHEY and SVGAGI. This CDR3 has 14 residues. Trimming at V came to 4 bases and at J to 4 bases, leaving 5 bases not matched to a gene. In DNA, the CDR3 is TGTGCCAGCAGTTCGAGACAGGGCTCAGATACGCAGTATTTT. It yields the protein CASSSRQGSDTQYF.

The table lists this clone with a few counts. The J gene is TRBJ2-5, the V gene TRBV7-2; the D gene could be TRBD1 or TRBD2 (5 bases each). There are 14 residues in the CDR3. V was shortened by 3 bases and J by 3 bases, with 11 bases between the two germline ends. The germline V gene encodes CDR1 SGHTA and CDR2 FQGNSA. For the CDR3, the DNA is TGTGCCAGCAGCTTCGGGGACCGCAAAGAGACCCAGTACTTC. Amino acids: CASSFGDRKETQYF.

The chain recombines TRBV29-1 with TRBJ2-1, with D possibly being TRBD1 (5 bases). V was trimmed by 5 bases and J by 7 bases, leaving 12 bases between them. The CDR3 covers 12 residues. Germline CDR1 reads SQVTM; CDR2 reads ANQGSEA. The chain's CDR3 is CSVSQGQNEQFF. CDR3 sequence (DNA): TGCAGCGTTTCCCAGGGTCAAAATGAGCAGTTCTTC.

Comment on this clone: Other DNA sequences within the sample encode an identical CDR3. V usage is TRBV25-1 and J usage is TRBJ2-1, with D possibly matching TRBD2 (6 bases). Deletions cut 2 bases from V and 4 bases from J, with 12 bases between. Germline values: CDR1 MGHDK, CDR2 SYGVNS. The CDR3 consists of 15 residues. CDR3 protein: CASSEAGPSYNEQFF. In DNA form, the CDR3 reads TGTGCCAGCAGTGAAGCGGGACCCTCTTACAATGAGCAGTTCTTC.

About this clone itself: Since a much larger clone is just one base distant, this may be a read error. The rearrangement uses TRBV13 and TRBJ2-4; TRBD2 agrees at 8 bases. CDR3 length: 14 amino acids. CDR1 PRHDT and CDR2 FYEKMQ come from the germline V gene (reference sequence). Trimming cost V 8 bases and J 6 bases; bases outside gene matches: 9. This chain's CDR3 is CASVVGLALNIQYF. CDR3 in DNA: TGTGCCAGCGTGGTAGGACTAGCCTTAAACATTCAGTACTTC.

This clone was counted ten times or more. CDR3 DNA sequence: TGTGCCAGCAGTTTCGCTAGCACAGATACGCAGTATTTT. Translated, it gives CASSFASTDTQYF. J is TRBJ2-3 and V is TRBV27; no clear D. Trimming removed 3 bases at V and 0 bases at J, with 4 bases between. Germline lookup yields CDR1 MNHEY and CDR2 SMNVEV (reference sequence). The CDR3 sequence is 13 residues long.

Only a few counts were recorded for this clone. This chain connects TRBV29-1 to TRBJ2-7, with 11 bases matching TRBD2. This CDR3 comprises 16 residues. The V and J ends lost 1 base and 6 bases, in that order; junction bases with no gene match: 11. Germline assignment: CDR1 SQVTM and CDR2 ANQGSEA. The CDR3 sequence: CSVEVWETSGSGEQYF. CDR3 coding DNA: TGCAGCGTTGAAGTCTGGGAAACTAGCGGGAGTGGCGAGCAGTACTTC.

V is TRBV29-1 and J is TRBJ2-5, with 9 bases identical to TRBD1. The ends lost 4 bases at V and 7 bases at J; junction bases unmatched: 7. Germline CDR1 and CDR2: SQVTM and ANQGSEA. The length of the CDR3 is 13 residues. The CDR3 reads CSVVSETGGTQYF. DNA of the CDR3: TGCAGCGTTGTATCCGAGACAGGGGGGACCCAGTACTTC. The full variable domain, completed using reference TRBV29-1 and TRBJ2-5, is SAVISQKPSRDICQRGTSLTIQCQVDSQVTMMFWYRQQPGQSLTLIATANQGSEATYESGFVIDKFPISRPNLTFSTLTVSNMSPEDSSIYLCSVVSETGGTQYFGPGTRLLVL.

This clone was seen a few times. CDR3 sequence (DNA): TGTGCCAGCTCACCACTTGTGGCAGACTACAATGAGCAGTTCTTC. As protein: CASSPLVADYNEQFF. The gene calls are TRBV18 and TRBJ2-1; no definite D call. Germline CDR1 is KGHSH and CDR2 is LQKENI. Deletions cut 1 base from V and 3 bases from J, with 10 bases between. This CDR3 spans 15 amino acids. Supplemented by reference TRBV18 and TRBJ2-1, the full variable domain reads NAGVMQNPRHLVRRRGQEARLRCSPMKGHSHVYWYRQLPEEGLKFMVYLQKENIIDESGMPKERFSAEFPKEGPSILRIQQVVRGDSAAYFCASSPLVADYNEQFFGPGTRLTVL.

The V call is TRBV29-1, the J call TRBJ2-7; D is tentatively TRBD1 or TRBD2 (5 bases each). Germline V gene data show CDR1 as SQVTM and CDR2 as ANQGSEA. Trimming pared 6 bases from V and 7 bases from J, leaving 22 bases between. This CDR3 region has 14 residues. CDR3 DNA: TGCAGCGTGGGACGGGTGGGACCTTCGGGGGAGCAGTACTTC. Translated: CSVGRVGPSGEQYF.

This clone has more than one count but fewer than ten. This chain uses TRBV5-6 with TRBJ2-3; TRBD2 aligns across 9 bases. This CDR3 spans 14 amino acids. Germline-derived CDR1 and CDR2 are SGHDT and YYEEEE. J lost 9 bases, V lost 2 bases, and 7 bases had no gene match. The CDR3 DNA follows: TGTGCCAGCAGCTTCGGACTAGCGAGGGACACGCAGTATTTT. Residues: CASSFGLARDTQYF.

This clone was seen a few times. CDR3 DNA: TGTGCCAGCAGCTTACCGGACAGGGGTCGGTACGAGCAGTACTTC. Translating it yields CASSLPDRGRYEQYF. The chain links TRBV7-2 to TRBJ2-7; TRBD1 agrees at 9 bases. The CDR3 spans 15 residues. CDR1 and CDR2 (germline): SGHTA, FQGNSA. V was pared by 2 bases and J by 4 bases, with 6 bases of the junction left unmatched. Looking up the rest from reference TRBV7-2 and TRBJ2-7 gives the full variable domain: GAGVSQSPSNKVTEKGKDVELRCDPISGHTALYWYRQSLGQGLEFLIYFQGNSAPDKSGLPSDRFSAERTGGSVSTLTIQRTQQEDSAVYLCASSLPDRGRYEQYFGPGTRLTVT.